This T cell receptor (beta chain) originates from a study of T-cell memory formation after mild COVID-19. About the study: Each donor largely had its own TCR clusters.

TCRdb re-analysed the 5' RACE reads in MiXCR, keeping a single row per CDR3 protein. The sample has approximately 250,000 distinct CDR3 sequences, roughly 17% seen once. Trimming shortened V by 0 bases and J by 2 bases, and 14 bases separated the two germline ends. Germline V gives CDR1 KGHSH, CDR2 LQKENI. This CDR3 is 16 amino acids long. Only a few counts were recorded for this clonotype. No antigen is known for it. Notes on the study in general: From day 15 to 85, contracting clones were balanced between CD4 and CD8, whereas later expanders leaned toward CD4+. The appearance of some responding clones in pre-infection memory suggested that cross-reactive memory joined.

Sequenced: PBMCs or a T cell subset sorted from them (not recorded which). V and J are TRBV18 and TRBJ2-7; D is ambiguous. This TCR was recovered from a young man who had mild COVID-19 (a few samples of this study predate the infection). Cell type and time point are not known. CDR3 sequence: CASSPPDRRRTYEQYF. In DNA, the CDR3 is TGTGCCAGCTCACCACCGGATCGGCGGCGAACCTACGAGCAGTACTTC.